These 4 T cell receptor beta chains share one sample of origin, sequenced in a study of T cell responses to AZD1222 COVID-19 vaccine. The method was immunoSEQ multiplex PCR; TCRdb's version includes in-frame clones alone and lacks a portion of them. The sample contains over 150,000 clones, approximately 88% of which appear only once. The sequencing used peripheral blood, collected 28 days after the second AZD1222 dose. The receptors derive from an adult who received the AZD1222 COVID-19 vaccine.

The chain uses TRBV7-2 and TRBJ1-1; D remains unclear. The CDR3 loop spans 15 amino acids. Germline CDR1 reads SGHTA; CDR2 reads FQGNSA. V shed 5 bases and J shed 3 bases, with 16 bases lying between them. Written as DNA, the CDR3 is TGTGCCAGCAGCACCCGCGCCGGCAGACACACTGAAGCTTTCTTT. Its protein product is CASSTRAGRHTEAFF. Drawing the rest from reference TRBV7-2 and TRBJ1-1, the complete variable domain is GAGVSQSPSNKVTEKGKDVELRCDPISGHTALYWYRQSLGQGLEFLIYFQGNSAPDKSGLPSDRFSAERTGGSVSTLTIQRTQQEDSAVYLCASSTRAGRHTEAFFGQGTRLTVV.

The J gene is TRBJ2-2, the V gene TRBV2; 12 bases align to TRBD2. Germline V gene data show CDR1 as SNHLY and CDR2 as FYNNEI. This CDR3 contains 15 residues. Trimming took 6 bases from V and 1 from J; bases not matched to a gene: 0. CDR3 bases: TGTGCCAGCAGGACTAGCGGGGGGAACACCGGGGAGCTGTTTTTT. It codes for CASRTSGGNTGELFF.

This chain links TRBV2 with TRBJ1-5, with D uncertain. V was clipped by 4 bases and J by 0 bases, with 10 bases between them. Germline V CDR1 and CDR2: SNHLY, FYNNEI. The CDR3 is 15 residues long. DNA for the CDR3: TGTGCCAGCAGTGCCAGTAGCGGTAGCAATCAGCCCCAGCATTTT. Amino acids: CASSASSGSNQPQHF.

The J gene is TRBJ2-1, the V gene TRBV5-1; D remains unclear. V dropped 1 base and J dropped 6 bases, with 14 bases sitting between them. The CDR3 has 15 residues. The germline V gene encodes CDR1 SGHRS and CDR2 YFSETQ. CDR3 sequence (DNA): TGCGCCAGCAGCTTGTGGCCAGGCGCCACCAATGAGCAGTTCTTC. It translates to CASSLWPGATNEQFF.